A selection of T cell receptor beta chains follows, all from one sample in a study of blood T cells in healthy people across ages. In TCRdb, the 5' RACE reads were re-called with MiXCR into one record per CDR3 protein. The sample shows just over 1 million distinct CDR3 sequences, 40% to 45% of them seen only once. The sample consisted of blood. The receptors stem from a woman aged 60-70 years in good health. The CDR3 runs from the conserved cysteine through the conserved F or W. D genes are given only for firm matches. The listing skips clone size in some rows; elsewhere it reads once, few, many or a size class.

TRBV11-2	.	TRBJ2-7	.	CASSRQATYEQYF	TGTGCCAGCAGCCGGCAGGCCACCTACGAGCAGTACTTC
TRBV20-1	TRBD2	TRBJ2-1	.	CSARERWSSGSWDEQFF	TGCAGTGCTAGAGAGAGATGGAGTAGCGGGTCTTGGGATGAGCAGTTCTTC
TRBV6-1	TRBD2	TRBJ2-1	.	CASFSGKYNEQFF	TGTGCCAGCTTTAGCGGGAAGTACAATGAGCAGTTCTTC
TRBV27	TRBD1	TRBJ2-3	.	CASSLLRTGFTDTQYF	TGTGCCAGCAGTTTATTAAGGACAGGGTTCACAGATACGCAGTATTTT
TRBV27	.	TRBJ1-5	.	CASSLGYVPQPQHF	TGTGCCAGCAGTTTGGGATACGTTCCTCAGCCCCAGCATTTT
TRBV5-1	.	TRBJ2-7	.	CASSLELGNYNEQYF	TGCGCCAGCAGCTTGGAACTGGGAAACTACAATGAGCAGTACTTC
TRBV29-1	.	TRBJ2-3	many	CSVGLRDRADTQYF	TGCAGCGTTGGTCTGCGGGATAGGGCAGATACGCAGTATTTT
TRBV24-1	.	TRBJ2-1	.	CATSDPGGGSEQFF	TGTGCCACCAGTGATCCAGGGGGCGGGAGTGAGCAGTTCTTC
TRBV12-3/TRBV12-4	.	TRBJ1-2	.	CANSSSDSPYGYTF	TGTGCCAACAGTTCCTCTGACAGCCCCTATGGCTACACCTTC
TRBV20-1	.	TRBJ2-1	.	CSARDHLLERLSMSYNEQFF	TGCAGTGCTAGAGATCACCTACTAGAGAGGTTATCCATGTCCTACAATGAGCAGTTCTTC
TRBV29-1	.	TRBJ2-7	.	CSVETGPYEQYF	TGCAGCGTTGAAACAGGGCCCTACGAGCAGTACTTC
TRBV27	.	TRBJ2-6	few	CASSLSGGWSSGANVLTF	TGTGCCAGCAGTTTATCGGGGGGTTGGAGCTCTGGGGCCAACGTCCTGACTTTC
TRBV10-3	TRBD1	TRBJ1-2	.	CAISSDREGYGYTF	TGTGCCATCAGTTCCGACAGGGAGGGCTATGGCTACACCTTC
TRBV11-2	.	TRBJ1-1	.	CASSLEPGTATEAFF	TGTGCCAGCAGCTTAGAACCAGGTACGGCAACTGAAGCTTTCTTT
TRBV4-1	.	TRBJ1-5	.	CASSHPGLGQPQHF	TGCGCCAGCAGCCACCCGGGGTTAGGGCAGCCCCAGCATTTT
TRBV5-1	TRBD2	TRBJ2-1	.	CASMSGRAPSSYNEQFF	TGCGCCAGCATGAGCGGGAGGGCTCCGAGCTCCTACAATGAGCAGTTCTTC
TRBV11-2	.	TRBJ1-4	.	CASSLRQDEKLFF	TGTGCCAGCAGCTTGAGGCAGGATGAAAAACTGTTTTTT
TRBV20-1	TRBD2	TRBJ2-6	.	CTASLGLARGANVLTF	TGCACTGCTAGTCTAGGACTAGCTCGAGGGGCCAACGTCCTGACTTTC
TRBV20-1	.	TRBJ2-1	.	CSAHPGTGGPREQFF	TGCAGTGCTCACCCCGGGACTGGCGGGCCACGGGAGCAGTTCTTC
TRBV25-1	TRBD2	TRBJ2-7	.	CASSGGLARQYF	TGTGCCAGCAGTGGAGGACTAGCGCGGCAGTACTTC
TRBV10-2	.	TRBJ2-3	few	CASSGQTSTDTQYF	TGCGCCAGCAGTGGTCAGACTAGCACAGATACGCAGTATTTT
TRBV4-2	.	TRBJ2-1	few	CASSQEGGREQFF	TGTGCCAGCAGCCAAGAAGGAGGCAGGGAGCAGTTCTTC
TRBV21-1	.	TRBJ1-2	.	CASCPGRGADYGYTF	TGTGCCAGCTGCCCAGGGCGGGGGGCGGACTATGGCTACACCTTC
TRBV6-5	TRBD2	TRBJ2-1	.	CATNLAGGPDEQFF	TGTGCCACCAATTTAGCGGGAGGGCCGGATGAGCAGTTCTTC
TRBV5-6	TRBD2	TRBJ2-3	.	CASSLGLAGMSDTQYF	TGTGCCAGCAGCCTAGGACTAGCGGGAATGTCAGATACGCAGTATTTT
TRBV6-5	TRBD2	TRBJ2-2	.	CASRVAGNTGELFF	TGTGCCAGCAGGGTAGCGGGGAACACCGGGGAGCTGTTTTTT